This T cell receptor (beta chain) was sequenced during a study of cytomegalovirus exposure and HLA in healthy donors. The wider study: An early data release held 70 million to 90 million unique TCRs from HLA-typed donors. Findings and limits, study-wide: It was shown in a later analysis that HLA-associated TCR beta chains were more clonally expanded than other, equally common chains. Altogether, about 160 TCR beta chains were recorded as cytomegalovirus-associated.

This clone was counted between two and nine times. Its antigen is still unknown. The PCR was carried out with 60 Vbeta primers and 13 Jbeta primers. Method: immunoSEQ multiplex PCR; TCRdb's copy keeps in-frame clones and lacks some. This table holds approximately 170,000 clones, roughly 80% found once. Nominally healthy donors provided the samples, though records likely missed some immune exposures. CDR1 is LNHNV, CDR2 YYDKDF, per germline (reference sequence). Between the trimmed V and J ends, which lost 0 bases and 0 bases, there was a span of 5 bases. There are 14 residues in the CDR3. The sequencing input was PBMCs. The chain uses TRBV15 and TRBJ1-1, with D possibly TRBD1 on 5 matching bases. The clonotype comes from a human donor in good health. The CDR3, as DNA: TGTGCCACCAGCAGAGAGACAGTGAACACTGAAGCTTTCTTT. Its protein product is CATSRETVNTEAFF.